This TCR beta chain was sequenced during a study of response to subunit inactivated influenza vaccine. This clonotype was observed a few times. Its specificity is not known. MiXCR, applied by TCRdb to the RT-PCR reads, yields one record per CDR3 protein. The sample lists under 800,000 distinct CDR3 sequences; over 11% were seen once. Study observations and caveats: Seasonal influenza vaccination, on each occasion, was suggested by the authors to recruit few new T cells.

Trimming stripped 2 bases from V and 4 bases from J, with 9 bases between. The V gene's germline CDR1 is SGHAT and CDR2 FQNNGV. CDR3 size: 14 residues. The receptor's source is a man aged 50 or older who received an inactivated influenza vaccine. The sequenced sample was PBMCs from blood, obtained 14 to 15 days before vaccination. The V gene is TRBV11-2, the J gene TRBJ2-1; unclear D gene. The CDR3 protein is CASSLHFGYNEQFF. CDR3 sequence (DNA): TGTGCCAGCAGCTTACACTTCGGTTACAATGAGCAGTTCTTC.